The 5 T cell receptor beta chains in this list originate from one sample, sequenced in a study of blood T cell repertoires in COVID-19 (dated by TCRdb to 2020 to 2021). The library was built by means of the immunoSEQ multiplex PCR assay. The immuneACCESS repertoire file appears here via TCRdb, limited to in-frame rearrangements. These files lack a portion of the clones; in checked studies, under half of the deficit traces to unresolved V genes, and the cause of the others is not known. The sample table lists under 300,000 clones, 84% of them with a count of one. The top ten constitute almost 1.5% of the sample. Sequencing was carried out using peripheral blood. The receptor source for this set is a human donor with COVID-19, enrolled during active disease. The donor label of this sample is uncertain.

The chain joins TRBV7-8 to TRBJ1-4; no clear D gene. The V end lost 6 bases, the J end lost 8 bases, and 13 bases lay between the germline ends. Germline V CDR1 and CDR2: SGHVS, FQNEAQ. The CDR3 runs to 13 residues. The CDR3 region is CASSRTYLEKLFF. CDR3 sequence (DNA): TGTGCCAGCAGTCGAACCTACCTCGAAAAACTGTTTTTT.

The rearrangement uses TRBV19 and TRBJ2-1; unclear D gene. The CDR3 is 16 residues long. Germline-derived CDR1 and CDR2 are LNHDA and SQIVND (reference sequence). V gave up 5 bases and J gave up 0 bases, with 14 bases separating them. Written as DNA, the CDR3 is TGTGCCAGTAGTGGCTCCTTTGCCAGCTCCTACAATGAGCAGTTCTTC. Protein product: CASSGSFASSYNEQFF.

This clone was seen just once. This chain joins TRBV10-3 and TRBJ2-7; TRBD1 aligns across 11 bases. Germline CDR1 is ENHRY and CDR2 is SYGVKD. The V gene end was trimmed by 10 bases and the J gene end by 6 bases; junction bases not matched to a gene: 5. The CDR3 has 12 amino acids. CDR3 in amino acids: CATRTGGGEQYF. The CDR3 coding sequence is TGTGCCACCCGGACAGGGGGCGGCGAGCAGTACTTC.

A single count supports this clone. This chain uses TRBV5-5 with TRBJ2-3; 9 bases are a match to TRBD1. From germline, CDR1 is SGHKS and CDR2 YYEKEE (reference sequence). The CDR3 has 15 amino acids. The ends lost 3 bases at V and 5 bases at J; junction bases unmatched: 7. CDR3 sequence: CASSYLQGAGDTQYF. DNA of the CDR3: TGTGCCAGCAGCTACCTACAGGGGGCGGGAGATACGCAGTATTTT.

The chain's CDR3 is CASSLAGTSGRGTYNEQFF. CDR3 DNA sequence: TGTGCCAGCAGCTTAGCTGGGACTAGCGGGAGAGGGACCTACAATGAGCAGTTCTTC. The rearrangement joins TRBV7-3 to TRBJ2-1; 14 nucleotides line up with TRBD2. V shed 2 bases, J shed 2 bases, and the junction held 8 bases outside the gene matches. The CDR3 has 19 amino acids. Germline V lookup: CDR1 SGHTA, CDR2 FQGTGA.